This T cell receptor (beta chain) was observed in a study of T cell responses to AZD1222 COVID-19 vaccine. General study results and limits: Most donors were white British, females outnumbered males, and clonal diversity was possibly underestimated. Just a handful of AZD1222 recipients tested seropositive at baseline.

Sequencing used immunoSEQ multiplex PCR; TCRdb keeps in-frame clones, though not all of them. The top ten hold about 1.2% of the sample, which has 90,000 to 120,000 clones, more than 85% seen once. The sample holds many counts of this clone. Its antigen is not known. V gave up 2 bases and J gave up 4 bases, with 8 bases separating them. From germline, CDR1 is MNHEY and CDR2 SVGEGT. The CDR3 contains 13 residues. The gene calls are TRBV6-2 or TRBV6-3 and TRBJ1-2, with D possibly TRBD1 on 5 matching bases. The clonotype was recovered from an adult in good health. The sequencing used peripheral blood, collected on day 0 of AZD1222 vaccination. Written as DNA, the CDR3 is TGTGCCAGCAGTTACGCAGGGCGCTATGGCTACACCTTC. It specifies CASSYAGRYGYTF.